The clone carrying this T cell receptor (beta chain) appeared many times. With 2 bases removed from V and 3 bases from J, the gap between germline ends came to 16 bases. This CDR3 has 16 residues. CDR1 is LGHNT, CDR2 FRNRAP, per germline. There were TCR beta CDR3 regions amplified from RNA transcripts. HTBI primers drove first-round RT-PCR of the TCR CDR3. TCRdb ran MiXCR on the multiplex PCR reads and lists one entry per CDR3 protein. This table holds fewer than 300,000 distinct CDR3 sequences, 13% to 15% found once. This sample was included in a study of T cells in Graves' hyperthyroidism and ophthalmopathy.

This sequence was found in a woman between 50 and 59 years old with Graves' hyperthyroidism that later progressed to Graves' ophthalmopathy. Material for sequencing was blood. The chain employs TRBV12-5 and TRBJ2-5; tentatively, D is TRBD1 (5 bases). The CDR3 coding sequence is TGTGCTAGTGGTTTGTGCTTGGACACACCGAAAGAGACCCAGTACTTC. This gives the protein CASGLCLDTPKETQYF.